This passage covers 29 T cell receptor beta chains from one sample sequenced in a study of T cell repertoires in cytomegalovirus infection. TCRdb redid the calling of the reads with MiXCR, one entry per CDR3 protein. The sample consists of a few hundred thousand distinct CDR3 sequences, roughly 17% of them appearing once. What was sequenced was PBMCs. The receptors were gathered from a human donor in good health (CMV status not recorded). Some clones in this sample may be carry-over from other donors' samples.

The genes are TRBV7-8 and TRBJ2-2; a possible D gene is TRBD2 (6 bases). Per the germline V gene, CDR1 is SGHVS and CDR2 is FQNEAQ. Deletions cut 7 bases from V and 7 bases from J, with 22 bases between. There are 16 residues in the CDR3. This chain's CDR3 is CASTPFPGVRSGELFF. The CDR3 DNA is TGTGCCAGCACCCCTTTTCCGGGGGTTAGGAGCGGGGAGCTGTTTTTT.

This sequence joins TRBV29-1 and TRBJ2-1; D remains ambiguous. V lost 7 bases and J 9 bases, leaving 13 bases between the germline ends. Germline lookup yields CDR1 SQVTM and CDR2 ANQGSEA. The CDR3 totals 11 residues. CDR3 residues: CSDPSRVEQFF. The CDR3 DNA sequence: TGCAGCGATCCGTCTAGGGTTGAGCAGTTCTTC.

This clonotype was recorded at least ten times. The chain joins TRBV14 to TRBJ2-7; no clear D gene. V was trimmed by 4 bases and J by 3 bases, leaving 10 bases between them. The length of the CDR3 is 13 residues. Germline values: CDR1 SGHDN, CDR2 FVKESK. CDR3 sequence (DNA): TGTGCCAGCAGCCTCGGCCAGATCTACGAGCAGTACTTC. Translation gives CASSLGQIYEQYF.

The genes are TRBV27 and TRBJ2-1; weak D call: TRBD2 (7 bases). Germline V lookup: CDR1 MNHEY, CDR2 SMNVEV (reference sequence). Trimming removed 6 bases from V and 6 bases from J, with 18 bases in between. There are 15 residues in the CDR3. CDR3 in amino acids: CASRTWGGSFNEQFF. The CDR3 bases are TGTGCCAGCAGGACATGGGGGGGCAGTTTCAATGAGCAGTTCTTC.

This clonotype has a count of ten or more. V is TRBV12-3 or TRBV12-4 and J is TRBJ2-5; D is uncertain. The CDR3 is 12 residues long. V was cut by 1 base and J by 6 bases, with 6 bases left in between. For the CDR3, the DNA is TGTGCCAGCAGTTTAGGGCTGCAGACCCAGTACTTC. Amino acids: CASSLGLQTQYF.

In its sample, this clonotype was seen many times. The V gene is TRBV7-2, the J gene TRBJ2-7; TRBD1 matches 8 bases. Germline V gene lookup returns CDR1 SGHTA and CDR2 FQGNSA. V shed 5 bases, J shed 3 bases, and the junction held 6 bases outside the gene matches. This CDR3 is built from 14 residues. Here the CDR3 reads CASSRGQGNYEQYF. CDR3 in DNA: TGTGCCAGCAGCCGTGGACAGGGTAACTACGAGCAGTACTTC. Supplemented by reference TRBV7-2 and TRBJ2-7, the full variable domain reads GAGVSQSPSNKVTEKGKDVELRCDPISGHTALYWYRQSLGQGLEFLIYFQGNSAPDKSGLPSDRFSAERTGGSVSTLTIQRTQQEDSAVYLCASSRGQGNYEQYFGPGTRLTVT.

This clonotype appeared many times. CDR3 sequence (DNA): TGTGCCAGCAGCTTATCGGGGATCTCCTACAATGAGCAGTTCTTC. It codes for CASSLSGISYNEQFF. The chain couples TRBV11-3 to TRBJ2-1, with D tentatively TRBD2 (5 bases). Per germline, CDR1 SGHNT and CDR2 YENEEA. The CDR3 contains 15 residues. V gave up 2 bases and J gave up 0 bases, with 8 bases separating them.

A few counts support this clonotype. V and J are TRBV9 and TRBJ2-3; maybe TRBD2 (7 bases). V was cut by 0 bases and J by 9 bases, with 14 bases left in between. The CDR3 consists of 14 residues. Germline V CDR1 and CDR2: SGDLS, YYNGEE. CDR3 DNA sequence: TGTGCCAGCAGCGTAGAAAGTTCGGGGGGCACGCAGTATTTT. The encoded protein is CASSVESSGGTQYF.

The table lists this clonotype with many counts. The chain employs TRBV11-1 and TRBJ1-1; D is ambiguous. CDR3 size: 15 residues. The germline V gene encodes CDR1 SGHAT and CDR2 FQDESV (reference sequence). Deletions cut 0 bases from V and 2 bases from J, with 10 bases between. The CDR3 spells CASSLARVGNTEAFF. CDR3 nucleotides: TGTGCCAGCAGCTTAGCCCGTGTGGGTAACACTGAAGCTTTCTTT. The variable domain in full, with the rest retrieved from reference TRBV11-1 and TRBJ1-1, is EAEVAQSPRYKITEKSQAVAFWCDPISGHATLYWYRQILGQGPELLVQFQDESVVDDSQLPKDRFSAERLKGVDSTLKIQPAELGDSAMYLCASSLARVGNTEAFFGQGTRLTVV.

This clonotype was counted at least ten times. The chain couples TRBV28 to TRBJ2-3, with 8 positions matching TRBD1. The CDR3 is 17 amino acids. Trimming took 3 bases from V and 5 from J; bases not matched to a gene: 13. Germline CDR1 and CDR2: MDHEN and SYDVKM. CDR3 DNA: TGTGCCAGCAGTTTCTTTTTCCGACAGGGGCCCCAAGATACGCAGTATTTT. This sequence encodes CASSFFFRQGPQDTQYF.

This clonotype was counted at least ten times. The V gene is TRBV28, the J gene TRBJ2-7; a possible D gene is TRBD1 (5 bases). Between the trimmed V and J ends, which lost 6 bases and 4 bases, there was a span of 16 bases. CDR1 is MDHEN and CDR2 is SYDVKM in the germline V gene. The CDR3 is made up of 14 amino acids. This CDR3 reads CASSKDQGPYEQYF. CDR3 nucleotides: TGTGCCAGCAGCAAAGATCAGGGCCCTTACGAGCAGTACTTC.

This clonotype occurred many times. The V gene is TRBV4-1, the J gene TRBJ2-7; D is tentatively TRBD1 or TRBD2 (6 bases each). V lost 4 bases, J lost 6 bases, and 16 bases lay in between. The germline CDR1 and CDR2 sequences are MGHRA and YSYEKL. The CDR3 runs to 14 residues. CDR3 sequence (DNA): TGCGCCAGCAGCCCCCAGGAGGGGGATGGCGAGCAGTACTTC. Protein sequence: CASSPQEGDGEQYF.

This clonotype was counted ten times or more. The V gene is TRBV12-3 or TRBV12-4, the J gene TRBJ2-1, with D possibly being TRBD2 (6 bases). Trimming removed 7 bases at V and 0 bases at J, with 13 bases between. The CDR3 has 15 amino acids. Here the CDR3 reads CASKDDGSSYNEQFF. The CDR3 nucleotides are TGTGCCAGCAAGGACGACGGGAGCTCCTACAATGAGCAGTTCTTC.

The genes are TRBV27 and TRBJ1-4; no reliable D call. Germline V gene data show CDR1 as MNHEY and CDR2 as SMNVEV (reference sequence). The CDR3 contains 14 residues. Trimming removed 1 base from V and 3 bases from J, with 6 bases in between. The DNA for the CDR3 is TGTGCCAGCAGTTTATATGGCCCTAATGAAAAACTGTTTTTT. The encoded protein is CASSLYGPNEKLFF. Full variable domain (missing parts from reference TRBV27 and TRBJ1-4): EAQVTQNPRYLITVTGKKLTVTCSQNMNHEYMSWYRQDPGLGLRQIYYSMNVEVTDKGDVPEGYKVSRKEKRNFPLILESPSPNQTSLYFCASSLYGPNEKLFFGSGTQLSVL.

This clonotype was seen more than once but under ten times. V is TRBV15 and J is TRBJ2-1; 12 positions match TRBD2. The CDR3 contains 17 residues. V lost 0 bases, J lost 3 bases, and 3 bases stayed unmatched. The germline CDR1 and CDR2 sequences are LNHNV and YYDKDF (reference sequence). The DNA of the CDR3 is TGTGCCACCAGCAGAGATTGGACTAGCGGGGTCTACAATGAGCAGTTCTTC. Translated: CATSRDWTSGVYNEQFF.

Written as DNA, the CDR3 is TGTGCCAGCAGTTCATTAGCGGGCCCGGGGGAGCTGTTTTTT. This translates into CASSSLAGPGELFF. The chain joins TRBV12-3 or TRBV12-4 to TRBJ2-2; 7 bases agree with TRBD2. The V gene end was trimmed by 4 bases and the J gene end by 8 bases; junction bases not matched to a gene: 7. The CDR3 totals 14 residues.

Concerning this clonotype: One junction end disagrees with the germline gene, perhaps due to a read error. The V gene is TRBV6-2 or TRBV6-3, the J gene TRBJ2-3; D possibly matches TRBD1 or TRBD2 (5 bases each). The germline V gene encodes CDR1 MNHEY and CDR2 SVGEGT. The CDR3 consists of 17 residues. The CDR3 loop is CASSPRLGGSSIDTQYF. The CDR3 coding sequence is TGTGCCAGCAGTCCACGGCTTGGGGGTTCTAGCATAGATACTCAGTATTTT.

DNA of the CDR3: TGTGCCAGCCCAAGTCGGCAGGGGACCACAGATACGCAGTATTTT. Protein sequence: CASPSRQGTTDTQYF. The chain carries TRBV12-3 or TRBV12-4 and TRBJ2-3, with D possibly being TRBD1 (6 bases). Trimming shortened V by 8 bases and J by 2 bases, and 17 bases separated the two germline ends. The CDR3 extends over 15 amino acids.

The sample holds a few counts of this clonotype. This chain connects TRBV19 to TRBJ1-2; D not certain. The ends were cut back, 5 bases at V and 4 bases at J, with 17 bases in the middle. Germline V gene sequence: CDR1 LNHDA, CDR2 SQIVND (reference sequence). The CDR3 contains 15 residues. The CDR3 sequence is CASSLGVDLGYGYTF. CDR3 nucleotides: TGTGCCAGTAGTCTCGGGGTTGATCTGGGCTATGGCTACACCTTC. Full variable domain (outside the CDR3, taken from reference TRBV19 and TRBJ1-2): DGGITQSPKYLFRKEGQNVTLSCEQNLNHDAMYWYRQDPGQGLRLIYYSQIVNDFQKGDIAEGYSVSREKKESFPLTVTSAQKNPTAFYLCASSLGVDLGYGYTFGSGTRLTVV.

The chain is built from TRBV20-1 and TRBJ1-6; D gene unclear. Germline-derived CDR1 and CDR2 are DFQATT and SNEGSKA (reference sequence). This CDR3 region has 18 residues. Trimming left V 0 bases short and J 0 bases short, with 15 bases between. CDR3 protein: CSARDPDWKSSYNSPLHF. The CDR3 DNA is TGCAGTGCTAGAGATCCGGACTGGAAGAGCTCCTATAATTCACCCCTCCACTTT.

This clonotype was picked up many times. V usage is TRBV7-2 and J usage is TRBJ2-5, with D possibly TRBD1 on 7 matching bases. This CDR3 is 18 amino acids long. Per the germline V gene, CDR1 is SGHTA and CDR2 is FQGNSA. V lost 1 base and J lost 3, with 21 bases in between. The CDR3 sequence: CASSLETGTYGREETQYF. CDR3 coding DNA: TGTGCCAGCAGCTTAGAGACAGGGACGTACGGGAGAGAAGAGACCCAGTACTTC.

The V gene is TRBV7-9, the J gene TRBJ1-1; possible D gene TRBD1, 6 bases. This CDR3 has 14 amino acids. The V gene lost 6 bases and the J gene lost 8 bases, with 19 bases spanning the gap. Per the germline V gene, CDR1 is SEHNR and CDR2 is FQNEAQ (reference sequence). For the CDR3, the DNA is TGTGCCAGCAGGCAACAGGGCCACTCTGGGGAAGCTTTCTTT. Amino acid sequence: CASRQQGHSGEAFF.

This clonotype has ten or more counts. This chain links TRBV7-2 with TRBJ1-2; no clear D. This CDR3 is 12 amino acids long. The germline gives CDR1 SGHTA, CDR2 FQGNSA. Trimming stripped 3 bases from V and 4 bases from J, with 6 bases between. The CDR3 DNA is TGTGCCAGCAGCTTCGGGAGCTATGGCTACACCTTC. This gives the protein CASSFGSYGYTF.

V is TRBV6-5 and J is TRBJ1-2, with D hard to call. Deletions cut 1 base from V and 2 bases from J, with 11 bases between. The CDR3 sequence is 15 residues long. Germline CDR1 and CDR2: MNHEY and SVGAGI. Written as DNA, the CDR3 is TGTGCCAGCAGTTACTGGGCATCGGGGAACTATGGCTACACCTTC. Translating gives CASSYWASGNYGYTF.

The chain has TRBV20-1 and TRBJ1-4; TRBD1 agrees at 10 bases. Germline CDR1 and CDR2: DFQATT and SNEGSKA (reference sequence). The CDR3 spans 13 residues. The V segment lost 6 bases and the J segment 7 bases; nucleotides outside the gene matches: 5. As DNA, the CDR3 is TGCAGTGCCCTAGGACAGGGGGGTGAAAAACTGTTTTTT. It is translated as CSALGQGGEKLFF.

The chain links TRBV20-1 to TRBJ2-1, with 8 bases aligning to TRBD2. The CDR3 consists of 14 residues. Germline values: CDR1 DFQATT, CDR2 SNEGSKA (reference sequence). V gave up 6 bases and J gave up 4 bases; unmatched junction bases: 8. Here the CDR3 reads CSALRGGGYNEQFF. CDR3 nucleotides: TGCAGTGCCCTACGGGGGGGGGGTTACAATGAGCAGTTCTTC.

V is TRBV28 and J is TRBJ1-5; a weak D match, TRBD1 (5 bases). There are 15 residues in the CDR3. V lost 5 bases and J lost 4, with 15 bases in between. Germline values: CDR1 MDHEN, CDR2 SYDVKM. CDR3 bases: TGTGCCAGCAGTAGAATGCGGACACGGAATCAGCCCCAGCATTTT. Its translation is CASSRMRTRNQPQHF.

The CDR3 DNA reads as TGTGCCAGCAGTTACCGGGACAGGGTATTCCTGAACACTGAAGCTTTCTTT. This sequence encodes CASSYRDRVFLNTEAFF. V is TRBV6-1 and J is TRBJ1-1; 9 bases map to TRBD1. Germline V gene lookup returns CDR1 MNHNS and CDR2 SASEGT. CDR3 size: 17 residues. Unmatched junction bases numbered 10, after V lost 5 bases and J lost 0 bases.

This clonotype was recorded many times. V gene TRBV7-9 combines with J gene TRBJ1-6; 7 bases agree with TRBD1. The germline CDR1 and CDR2 sequences are SEHNR and FQNEAQ (reference sequence). The V and J ends lost 5 bases and 12 bases, in that order; junction bases with no gene match: 7. The CDR3 is made up of 13 amino acids. CDR3: CASSTGQARPLHF. Written as DNA, the CDR3 is TGTGCCAGCAGCACCGGACAGGCTCGACCCCTCCACTTT. Drawing the rest from reference TRBV7-9 and TRBJ1-6, the complete variable domain is DTGVSQNPRHKITKRGQNVTFRCDPISEHNRLYWYRQTLGQGPEFLTYFQNEAQLEKSRLLSDRFSAERPKGSFSTLEIQRTEQGDSAMYLCASSTGQARPLHFGNGTRLTVT.